Shown below are 21 T cell receptor beta chains from a single sample sequenced in a study of blood T cells in healthy people across ages. A sample-barcoded 5' primer and a J-beta primer mix were used in a second PCR of about 6 to 11 cycles. TCRdb re-called the 5' RACE reads through MiXCR, storing one row per CDR3 protein. Among under 2 million distinct CDR3 sequences listed, almost 35% were seen once. What was sequenced was blood. These TCRs come from a woman aged 25 to 45 in good health.

The V gene is TRBV7-2, the J gene TRBJ2-1; 8 nucleotides align to TRBD2. The V segment lost 7 bases and the J segment 3 bases; nucleotides outside the gene matches: 11. Germline CDR1 is SGHTA and CDR2 is FQGNSA. The CDR3 consists of 16 residues. The CDR3 nucleotides read TGTGCCAGCAAAATTTTCCCCCTAGCGGGCTACAATGAGCAGTTCTTC. Protein: CASKIFPLAGYNEQFF.

The V call is TRBV4-1, the J call TRBJ2-5, with D unresolved. This CDR3 spans 14 amino acids. V was cut by 1 base and J by 11 bases, with 17 bases left in between. The germline CDR1 and CDR2 sequences are MGHRA and YSYEKL. The CDR3: CASSQGLWKSEQYF. The CDR3 bases are TGCGCCAGCAGCCAAGGGCTGTGGAAATCAGAGCAGTACTTC.

This chain links TRBV15 with TRBJ2-7; maybe TRBD1 (6 bases). The germline V gene encodes CDR1 LNHNV and CDR2 YYDKDF (reference sequence). V lost 5 bases to trimming and J lost 4 bases, with 18 bases between them. This CDR3 is built from 15 residues. CDR3 nucleotides: TGTGCCACCAGCCCGATAAGTTGGGGGCAATACGAGCAGTACTTC. This translates into CATSPISWGQYEQYF.

The rearrangement joins TRBV5-1 to TRBJ1-5; D is unclear. The V end was cut by 4 bases, the J end by 4 bases, with 15 bases between. Germline-derived CDR1 and CDR2 are SGHRS and YFSETQ. The CDR3 contains 15 residues. DNA of the CDR3: TGCGCCAGCAGCCCCTATGGGGAGTGGAATCAGCCCCAGCATTTT. Amino acid sequence: CASSPYGEWNQPQHF.

This clonotype was seen a few times. This sequence joins TRBV11-2 and TRBJ2-5; D may be TRBD2 (5 bases). V lost 1 base, J lost 3 bases, and 15 bases lay in between. The V gene's germline CDR1 is SGHAT and CDR2 FQNNGV. This CDR3 is 16 amino acids long. The CDR3 loop is CASSLGPLEMEETQYF. The CDR3 DNA follows: TGTGCCAGCAGCTTAGGGCCACTAGAAATGGAAGAGACCCAGTACTTC.

This clonotype was counted a few times. The rearrangement uses TRBV10-2 and TRBJ2-3, with a possible D match to TRBD2 (5 bases). The CDR3 sequence is 13 residues long. V was pared by 8 bases and J by 4 bases, with 13 bases between. Germline assignment: CDR1 WSHSY and CDR2 SAAADI. The CDR3 spells CASGWPGSDTQYF. The DNA of the CDR3 is TGCGCCAGCGGCTGGCCGGGGTCAGATACGCAGTATTTT.

The V and J genes are TRBV30 and TRBJ2-1, with a possible D match to TRBD1 (5 bases). CDR1 is GTSNPN and CDR2 is SVGIG in the germline V gene (reference sequence). With 0 bases removed from V and 0 bases from J, the gap between germline ends came to 18 bases. CDR3 size: 18 residues. CDR3 sequence (DNA): TGTGCCTGGAGTGTACGAGCCCGGACAAGAAGCTCCTACAATGAGCAGTTCTTC. Amino acid sequence: CAWSVRARTRSSYNEQFF.

This clonotype was counted once. The junction departs from germline at one end; a sequencing error may be responsible. The chain links TRBV5-1 to TRBJ2-5; 7 bases line up with TRBD2. The CDR3 has 13 amino acids. The germline gives CDR1 SGHRS, CDR2 YFSETQ. This CDR3 is CDSSRGERETQYF. The CDR3 DNA reads TGCGACAGCAGCCGGGGGGAAAGAGAGACCCAGTACTTC.

This clonotype was seen more than once but under ten times. The gene calls are TRBV11-2 and TRBJ2-3; tentative D call: TRBD1 (7 bases). Trimming shortened V by 5 bases and J by 1 base, and 13 bases separated the two germline ends. The CDR3 is made up of 15 amino acids. Per the germline V gene, CDR1 is SGHAT and CDR2 is FQNNGV. The CDR3 DNA is TGTGCCAGCAGCCCAGGGGGGTCCCGCACAGATACGCAGTATTTT. Translation: CASSPGGSRTDTQYF.

This clonotype has more than one count but fewer than ten. The J gene is TRBJ2-1, the V gene TRBV7-3, with D uncertain. The V end was cut by 5 bases, the J end by 0 bases, with 14 bases between. The CDR3 has 16 amino acids. Germline V gene sequence: CDR1 SGHTA, CDR2 FQGTGA. The CDR3 region has the DNA TGTGCCAGCAGCAAGACCCGCGGCAGCTCCTACAATGAGCAGTTCTTC. This encodes CASSKTRGSSYNEQFF.

The chain employs TRBV27 and TRBJ1-1; 7 bases match TRBD1. The CDR3 is 17 amino acids. V shed 4 bases, J shed 0 bases, and the junction held 11 bases outside the gene matches. The germline V gene encodes CDR1 MNHEY and CDR2 SMNVEV (reference sequence). The CDR3 loop is CASSYLRPDRLNTEAFF. For the CDR3, the DNA is TGTGCCAGCAGTTACCTACGGCCGGACAGGCTGAACACTGAAGCTTTCTTT.

The V and J genes are TRBV24-1 and TRBJ2-2, with TRBD1 matching over 7 bases. In germline, CDR1 is KGHDR, CDR2 SFDVKD. The CDR3 loop spans 16 amino acids. The V segment lost 3 bases and the J segment 5 bases; nucleotides outside the gene matches: 8. The CDR3 nucleotides are TGTGCCACCAGTGATCAAACCACAGGGGAAACCGGGGAGCTGTTTTTT. Translation gives CATSDQTTGETGELFF.

Ten or more counts support this clonotype. V is TRBV18 and J is TRBJ2-1, with 8 bases fitting TRBD1. The CDR3 length is 14 residues. V trimming: 3 bases; J trimming: 4 bases; junction bases outside the gene matches: 2. Per the germline V gene, CDR1 is KGHSH and CDR2 is LQKENI. The CDR3 DNA reads TGTGCCAGCTCACCGGACAGGGTGTACAATGAGCAGTTCTTC. Translating it yields CASSPDRVYNEQFF.

V gene TRBV28 combines with J gene TRBJ2-7; 8 nucleotides match TRBD1. After removal of 9 bases from V and 3 bases from J, the junction contained 10 bases not matched to a gene. Germline V gene sequence: CDR1 MDHEN, CDR2 SYDVKM. This CDR3 is 14 amino acids long. CDR3 loop: CASKQGGEDYEQYF. CDR3 nucleotide sequence: TGTGCCAGTAAACAGGGGGGAGAGGACTACGAGCAGTACTTC.

Comment on this clonotype: Its ends do not fully match the called genes, so a read error is possible. V usage is TRBV6-4 and J usage is TRBJ2-1, with D perhaps matching TRBD1 (5 bases). The CDR3 extends over 15 amino acids. The V gene's germline CDR1 is MRHNA and CDR2 SNTAGT. The CDR3 nucleotides read TGTGCCAGCAGTGAAGGGGCGAATACCTACATTGAGCAGTTCTTC. Translating gives CASSEGANTYIEQFF.

This clonotype was seen more than once but under ten times. The V call is TRBV12-3 or TRBV12-4, the J call TRBJ2-3; D possibly corresponds to TRBD2 (6 bases). Trimming shortened V by 5 bases and J by 1 base, and 13 bases separated the two germline ends. CDR3 length equals 15 residues. The CDR3: CASSPSLAGTDTQYF. CDR3 bases: TGTGCCAGCAGTCCATCCTTAGCGGGCACAGATACGCAGTATTTT.

The chain joins TRBV12-3 or TRBV12-4 to TRBJ2-2; D gene ambiguous. Trimming took 3 bases from V and 7 from J, leaving 6 bases between them. There are 12 residues in the CDR3. The CDR3, as DNA: TGTGCCAGCAGTTTTTCGAACGGGGAGCTGTTTTTT. Translated, it gives CASSFSNGELFF.

CDR3 amino acids: CASSLGTASAEQYF. The CDR3 DNA is TGTGCCAGCAGTTTAGGGACAGCATCCGCCGAGCAGTACTTC. The chain couples TRBV28 to TRBJ2-7; TRBD1 matches 7 bases. Unmatched junction bases numbered 7, after V lost 2 bases and J lost 6 bases. The CDR3 is made up of 14 amino acids. The germline V gene has CDR1 MDHEN and CDR2 SYDVKM.

The chain links TRBV20-1 to TRBJ1-2; D is unresolved. Germline V lookup: CDR1 DFQATT, CDR2 SNEGSKA (reference sequence). The CDR3 has 11 residues. V lost 8 bases and J 8 bases, leaving 15 bases between the germline ends. As DNA, the CDR3 is TGCAGTTCGGCTGAACTATGGGGCTACACCTTC. It codes for CSSAELWGYTF.

This clonotype was found a few times. The V gene is TRBV7-9, the J gene TRBJ2-1; the D gene could be TRBD1 or TRBD2 (5 bases each). Germline lookup yields CDR1 SEHNR and CDR2 FQNEAQ (reference sequence). Trimming removed 6 bases from V and 6 bases from J, with 18 bases in between. The CDR3 runs 15 residues. The CDR3 region has the DNA TGTGCCAGCAGTACCGGGACCACGGGCGGCAATGAGCAGTTCTTC. Amino acid sequence: CASSTGTTGGNEQFF.

This rearrangement joins TRBV5-1 to TRBJ2-7, with D unclear. The CDR3 sequence is 14 residues long. The germline V and J ends were trimmed by 2 bases and 2 bases, with 11 bases remaining between them. Germline CDR1 is SGHRS and CDR2 is YFSETQ. The CDR3 DNA follows: TGCGCCAGCAGCTTCCAGACTCCGACCTACGAGCAGTACTTC. Translation gives CASSFQTPTYEQYF.